These 26 T cell receptor beta chains were all obtained from the same sample, sequenced in a study of shared clonotypes between healthy human individuals. Sequencing used immunoSEQ multiplex PCR; TCRdb keeps in-frame clones, though not all of them. The sample includes nearly 500,000 clones, 76% seen only once; the top ten take 10% to 15%. Material for sequencing was PBMCs. The origin of the receptors is a woman aged 40-49 years in good health. Some clones in this sample may be carry-over from other donors' samples.

V and J are TRBV27 and TRBJ2-7, with D possibly called TRBD1 or TRBD2 (5 bases each). The germline V and J ends were trimmed by 5 bases and 0 bases, with 14 bases remaining between them. Germline lookup yields CDR1 MNHEY and CDR2 SMNVEV (reference sequence). The CDR3 runs 15 residues. CDR3 amino acids: CASSPRDVSSYEQYF. DNA for the CDR3: TGTGCCAGCAGTCCCCGGGACGTGAGCTCCTACGAGCAGTACTTC.

Only one count was recorded for this clone. The gene calls are TRBV28 and TRBJ2-7; possibly TRBD2 for D (6 bases). The CDR3 totals 13 residues. In germline, CDR1 is MDHEN, CDR2 SYDVKM. V was cut by 6 bases and J by 1 base, with 10 bases left in between. The CDR3 is CASRLAASYEQYF. For the CDR3, the DNA is TGTGCCAGCAGGTTAGCGGCATCCTACGAGCAGTACTTC.

A single count supports this clone. The chain joins TRBV25-1 to TRBJ2-7, with 8 bases identical to TRBD2. The CDR3 runs 15 residues. CDR1 and CDR2 (germline): MGHDK, SYGVNS. V shed 4 bases and J 3 bases; nucleotides not matched to a gene: 8. CDR3 sequence: CASSAVAGLYYEQYF. In DNA form, the CDR3 reads TGTGCCAGCAGTGCGGTAGCGGGATTATACTACGAGCAGTACTTC.

The chain recombines TRBV5-5 with TRBJ2-2, with unresolved D. Germline V lookup: CDR1 SGHKS, CDR2 YYEKEE (reference sequence). V was shortened by 7 bases and J by 4 bases, with 17 bases between the two germline ends. The CDR3 has 15 residues. The CDR3 bases are TGTGCCAGCTGGAAGGGTGTCCGGATCACCGGGGAGCTGTTTTTT. It yields the protein CASWKGVRITGELFF.

This chain connects TRBV5-6 to TRBJ1-1, with 8 bases fitting TRBD1. The CDR3 spans 15 residues. Germline loops: CDR1 SGHDT, CDR2 YYEEEE. With 0 bases clipped from V and 4 bases from J, the junction kept 5 bases outside the gene matches. CDR3 in amino acids: CASSLVPDRVTEAFF. Written as DNA, the CDR3 is TGTGCCAGCAGCTTGGTACCGGACAGGGTCACTGAAGCTTTCTTT. Filled out from reference TRBV5-6 and TRBJ1-1, the complete variable domain reads DAGVTQSPTHLIKTRGQQVTLRCSPKSGHDTVSWYQQALGQGPQFIFQYYEEEERQRGNFPDRFSGHQFPNYSSELNVNALLLGDSALYLCASSLVPDRVTEAFFGQGTRLTVV.

The chain recombines TRBV28 with TRBJ2-7, with 8 positions matching TRBD2. The V gene end was trimmed by 1 base and the J gene end by 0 bases; junction bases not matched to a gene: 5. The CDR3 is 16 residues long. The germline gives CDR1 MDHEN, CDR2 SYDVKM. The CDR3 DNA reads TGTGCCAGCAGTTTATCACGGCTAGCGGGCTCCTACGAGCAGTACTTC. As protein: CASSLSRLAGSYEQYF.

This chain uses TRBV7-9 with TRBJ2-3, with a tentative D call TRBD1 (6 bases). The germline V gene encodes CDR1 SEHNR and CDR2 FQNEAQ (reference sequence). The CDR3 consists of 12 residues. V lost 7 bases and J lost 6, with 11 bases in between. The CDR3 protein is CASTTGTDTQYF. The CDR3 DNA reads as TGTGCCAGCACTACAGGGACGGATACGCAGTATTTT.

CDR3 DNA sequence: TGTGCCATACGACTAGCGGGCAGGACCGGGGAGCTGTTTTTT. Amino acid sequence: CAIRLAGRTGELFF. The rearrangement uses TRBV5-4 and TRBJ2-2, with 10 bases fitting TRBD2. CDR1 SGHNT and CDR2 YYREEE come from the germline V gene (reference sequence). V was clipped by 9 bases and J by 5 bases; unmatched bases: 7. The CDR3 totals 14 residues.

This clone was recorded only once. V is TRBV19 and J is TRBJ1-4, with 8 nucleotides matching TRBD1. The trim removed 2 bases at V and 7 bases at J, leaving 3 bases unmatched. The CDR3 runs 14 residues. Germline assignment: CDR1 LNHDA and CDR2 SQIVND (reference sequence). CDR3 DNA sequence: TGTGCCAGTAGTATACCAGGGGGCGGTGAAAAACTGTTTTTT. This codes for CASSIPGGGEKLFF.

This clone showed up just a few times. CDR3 in amino acids: CASSRTGSNQPQHF. For the CDR3, the DNA is TGTGCCAGCAGCCGCACAGGGAGCAATCAGCCCCAGCATTTT. This sequence joins TRBV7-8 and TRBJ1-5; tentative D call: TRBD1 (6 bases). V was cut by 5 bases and J by 1 base, with 9 bases left in between. The CDR3 totals 14 residues. Germline V gives CDR1 SGHVS, CDR2 FQNEAQ.

This clone showed up just a few times. The rearrangement uses TRBV29-1 and TRBJ2-7, with D perhaps TRBD1 (5 bases). Germline lookup yields CDR1 SQVTM and CDR2 ANQGSEA. The V gene lost 4 bases and the J gene lost 0 bases, with 10 bases spanning the gap. This CDR3 has 13 residues. The CDR3 bases are TGCAGCGTTGGTCCAGGGCGCTCCTACGAGCAGTACTTC. Amino acids: CSVGPGRSYEQYF.

The V call is TRBV28, the J call TRBJ2-2, with 8 nucleotides matching TRBD1. V lost 3 bases and J lost 4; bases outside the gene matches: 4. Germline CDR1 and CDR2: MDHEN and SYDVKM. There are 15 residues in the CDR3. The DNA of the CDR3 is TGTGCCAGCAGTTTGCAGGGGGCAATCACCGGGGAGCTGTTTTTT. Amino acid sequence: CASSLQGAITGELFF. Supplemented by reference TRBV28 and TRBJ2-2, the full variable domain reads DVKVTQSSRYLVKRTGEKVFLECVQDMDHENMFWYRQDPGLGLRLIYFSYDVKMKEKGDIPEGYSVSREKKERFSLILESASTNQTSMYLCASSLQGAITGELFFGEGSRLTVL.

This chain connects TRBV15 to TRBJ2-1; TRBD2 aligns across 8 bases. CDR1 LNHNV and CDR2 YYDKDF come from the germline V gene (reference sequence). This CDR3 has 15 residues. Losses at the gene ends were 8 bases for V and 7 bases for J; bases not matched to a gene: 13. The CDR3 here is CATSAGALSRNEQFF. CDR3 DNA sequence: TGTGCCACCTCAGCGGGAGCTCTTTCTCGAAATGAGCAGTTCTTC.

This clone came up a few times. The chain links TRBV6-1 to TRBJ2-5, with 7 bases that match TRBD2. With V trimmed by 4 bases and J by 6 bases, 8 bases remained unmatched. This CDR3 is 14 amino acids long. Per germline, CDR1 MNHNS and CDR2 SASEGT. In DNA form, the CDR3 reads TGTGCCAGCAGTGGAACCAGGGAGGGTCAGACCCAGTACTTC. Encoded protein: CASSGTREGQTQYF.

The chain joins TRBV28 to TRBJ2-7; 8 positions match TRBD1. Germline-derived CDR1 and CDR2 are MDHEN and SYDVKM. With V trimmed by 6 bases and J by 6 bases, 10 bases remained unmatched. The CDR3 runs 14 residues. CDR3 protein: CASRETGEGREQYF. The CDR3 DNA follows: TGTGCCAGCAGGGAGACAGGGGAAGGGCGCGAGCAGTACTTC.

The chain has TRBV19 and TRBJ1-1, with 7 bases matching TRBD1. Trimming removed 7 bases from V and 5 bases from J; junction bases left unmatched: 7. Looked up from germline, CDR1 is LNHDA and CDR2 is SQIVND (reference sequence). The length of the CDR3 is 13 residues. DNA for the CDR3: TGTGCCAGTAAGGGGGCGAGGGATACTGAAGCTTTCTTT. It translates to CASKGARDTEAFF.

This rearrangement joins TRBV6-4 to TRBJ2-3; a possible D gene is TRBD2 (6 bases). This CDR3 has 15 residues. Per the germline V gene, CDR1 is MRHNA and CDR2 is SNTAGT. With 4 bases removed from V and 0 bases from J, the gap between germline ends came to 11 bases. Here the CDR3 reads CASSVGGFSTDTQYF. Written as DNA, the CDR3 is TGTGCCAGCAGTGTCGGGGGATTTAGCACAGATACGCAGTATTTT.

A note on this clone: Different DNA sequences within this sample yield the same CDR3. J is TRBJ1-5 and V is TRBV28; unclear D gene. Trimming stripped 5 bases from V and 2 bases from J, with 10 bases between. The germline gives CDR1 MDHEN, CDR2 SYDVKM. The CDR3 is made up of 14 amino acids. CDR3 in amino acids: CASSDPTGNQPQHF. CDR3 DNA: TGTGCCAGCAGTGACCCCACGGGCAATCAGCCCCAGCATTTT.

This clone has just a few counts. The gene calls are TRBV27 and TRBJ1-6, with a weak D call TRBD1 (6 bases). This CDR3 region has 15 residues. The V end was cut by 6 bases, the J end by 3 bases, with 12 bases between. Looked up from germline, CDR1 is MNHEY and CDR2 is SMNVEV (reference sequence). CDR3 coding DNA: TGTGCCAGCAGGGTACAGGGCATCTATAATTCACCCCTCCACTTT. Its protein product is CASRVQGIYNSPLHF.

CDR3 sequence reads: CARSCPLAGGPQETQYF. CDR3 DNA sequence: TGTGCCAGAAGCTGCCCCCTAGCGGGGGGACCCCAAGAGACCCAGTACTTC. This chain uses TRBV5-3 with TRBJ2-5; TRBD2 matches 11 bases. TRBV5-3 is classed as an ORF, of uncertain function. The CDR3 runs 17 residues. V shed 3 bases, J shed 1 base, and the junction held 8 bases outside the gene matches.

This clone was seen only once. CDR3 residues: CASRADGYEAFF. DNA for the CDR3: TGTGCCAGCAGAGCAGACGGGTATGAAGCTTTCTTT. The chain joins TRBV2 to TRBJ1-1; D remains ambiguous. Trimming took 6 bases from V and 7 from J, leaving 12 bases between them. This CDR3 comprises 12 residues. Per germline, CDR1 SNHLY and CDR2 FYNNEI.

Turning to this clone: This likely traces to a read error, being one base from a far larger clone. V gene TRBV30 combines with J gene TRBJ2-6; possibly TRBD1 for D (5 bases). Per the germline V gene, CDR1 is GTSNPN and CDR2 is SVGIG (reference sequence). The CDR3 contains 18 residues. CDR3 DNA sequence: TGTGCCCGGAGTGTAGACCAGGGTTCATACTCTGGGGCCAACGTCCTGACTTTC. As protein: CARSVDQGSYSGANVLTF.

The rearrangement links TRBV19 to TRBJ2-3, with 14 bases that match TRBD2. This CDR3 spans 18 amino acids. Losses at the gene ends were 2 bases for V and 3 bases for J; bases not matched to a gene: 7. The germline V gene encodes CDR1 LNHDA and CDR2 SQIVND (reference sequence). The chain's CDR3 is CASSIRLAGGLGTDTQYF. The CDR3, as DNA: TGTGCCAGTAGTATACGACTAGCGGGAGGGCTGGGAACAGATACGCAGTATTTT.

The rearrangement joins TRBV6-6 to TRBJ2-2; 7 bases line up with TRBD2. After removal of 8 bases from V and 4 bases from J, the junction contained 13 bases not matched to a gene. CDR1 and CDR2 (germline): MNHNY, SVGAGI (reference sequence). The length of the CDR3 is 16 residues. CDR3 protein: CASSRMGRGGTGELFF. DNA of the CDR3: TGTGCCAGCTCACGGATGGGGAGGGGCGGCACCGGGGAGCTGTTTTTT.

The chain combines TRBV4-2 with TRBJ1-1, with 10 positions matching TRBD1. Germline CDR1 and CDR2: LGHNA and YNFKEQ. The trim removed 2 bases at V and 6 bases at J, leaving 9 bases unmatched. The CDR3 has 16 residues. DNA for the CDR3: TGTGCCAGCAGCCAACAGTCGGGACAGGGGTTCCCTGAAGCTTTCTTT. This translates into CASSQQSGQGFPEAFF.

This clone was recorded a few times. The genes are TRBV11-3 and TRBJ1-4; TRBD1 aligns across 8 bases. This CDR3 is built from 13 residues. Germline V CDR1 and CDR2: SGHNT, YENEEA. V lost 5 bases, J lost 7 bases, and 3 bases stayed unmatched. The CDR3 nucleotides are TGTGCCAGCAGCGGCGACAGGGGTGAAAAACTGTTTTTT. Residues: CASSGDRGEKLFF. Drawing the rest from reference TRBV11-3 and TRBJ1-4, the complete variable domain is EAGVVQSPRYKIIEKKQPVAFWCNPISGHNTLYWYLQNLGQGPELLIRYENEEAVDDSQLPKDRFSAERLKGVDSTLKIQPAELGDSAVYLCASSGDRGEKLFFGSGTQLSVL.